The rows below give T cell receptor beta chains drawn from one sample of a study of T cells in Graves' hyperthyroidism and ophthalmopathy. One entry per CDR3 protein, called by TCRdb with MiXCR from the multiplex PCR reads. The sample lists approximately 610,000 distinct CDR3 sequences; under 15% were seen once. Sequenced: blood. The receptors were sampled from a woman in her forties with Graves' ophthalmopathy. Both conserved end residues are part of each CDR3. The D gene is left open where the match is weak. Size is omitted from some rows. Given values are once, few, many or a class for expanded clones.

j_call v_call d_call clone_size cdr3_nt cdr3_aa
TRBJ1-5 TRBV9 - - TGTGCCTCTTCGTCGGGGAATCAGGTTAATCAGCCCCAGCATTTT CASSSGNQVNQPQHF
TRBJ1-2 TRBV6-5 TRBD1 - TGTGCCAGCAGTTACTCACAGGGGTGGTATGGCTACACCTTC CASSYSQGWYGYTF
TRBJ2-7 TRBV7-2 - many TGTGCCAGCAGCTTATCGGGGGACAACCGGGCCTACGAGCAGTACTTC CASSLSGDNRAYEQYF
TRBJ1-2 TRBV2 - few TGTGCCAGCAAGGAAACCGGGAACAACTATGGCTACACCTTC CASKETGNNYGYTF
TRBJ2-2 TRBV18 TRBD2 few TGTGCCAGCTCACCCCTAGCGGGAGAGGCCGGGGAGCTGTTTTTT CASSPLAGEAGELFF
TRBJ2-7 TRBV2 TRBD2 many TGTGCCAGCAGGGAGACTAGCGGGAGCTACGAGCAGTACTTC CASRETSGSYEQYF
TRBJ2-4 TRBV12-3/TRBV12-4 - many TGTGCCAGCAGTCCCACGGTCGGAGCCGGACTCGCCAAAAACATTCAGTACTTC CASSPTVGAGLAKNIQYF
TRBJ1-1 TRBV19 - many TGTGCCAGTAGTCTTGGTTGGCAGCCGAACACTGAAGCTTTCTTT CASSLGWQPNTEAFF
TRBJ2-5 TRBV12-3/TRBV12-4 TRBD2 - TGTGCCAGCAGTCGATCCGGGGGGAAAGAGACCCAGTACTTC CASSRSGGKETQYF
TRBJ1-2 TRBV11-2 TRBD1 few TGTGCCAGCAGCTGGGGACAGGGAAACTATGGCTACACCTTC CASSWGQGNYGYTF
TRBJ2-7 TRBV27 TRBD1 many TGTGCCAGCAGTTGGGACAGGGGTTCCTACGAGCAGTACTTC CASSWDRGSYEQYF
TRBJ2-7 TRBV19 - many TGTGCCAGTAGTATACTAGCCGGGGCGACTTACGAGCAGTACTTC CASSILAGATYEQYF
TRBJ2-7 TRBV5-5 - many TGTGCCAGCAGCTTGGAGCCAAACCTCTCCTACGAGCAGTACTTC CASSLEPNLSYEQYF
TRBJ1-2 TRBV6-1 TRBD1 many TGTGCCAGCAGTGAAAGGGACAGCCTGGGCTACACCTTC CASSERDSLGYTF
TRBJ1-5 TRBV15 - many TGTGCCACCAGCAGAGATAAGCTCGCCAGGGACAATCAGCCCCAGCATTTT CATSRDKLARDNQPQHF
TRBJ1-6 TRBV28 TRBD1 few TGTGCCAGCAGTGCAAGGGACAGTTATAATTCACCCCTCCACTTT CASSARDSYNSPLHF
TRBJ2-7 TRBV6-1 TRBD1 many TGTGCCAGCAGTCCCGGACAGGGGGGCAGGGAGCAGTACTTC CASSPGQGGREQYF
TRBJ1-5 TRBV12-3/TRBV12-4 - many TGTGCCAGCAGTCGAGCGACAGCGGGCTTTAGCAATCAGCCCCAGCATTTT CASSRATAGFSNQPQHF
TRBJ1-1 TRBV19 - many TGTGCCAGTAGTAAGTCAGACACTGAAGCTTTCTTT CASSKSDTEAFF
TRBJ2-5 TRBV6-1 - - TGTGCCAGCAGGAAGGGAGATCTAGCGTTACAAGAGACCCAGTACTTC CASRKGDLALQETQYF
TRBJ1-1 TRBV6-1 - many TGTGCCAGCACCTATCGACCTATGAACACTGAAGCTTTCTTT CASTYRPMNTEAFF
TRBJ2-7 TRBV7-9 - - TGTGCCAGCAGTACCCAGGGGCTCCCGGACGAGCAGTACTTC CASSTQGLPDEQYF
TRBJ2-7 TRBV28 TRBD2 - TGTGCCAGCAGTTCCGGGGGGGGGGCCTCCTACGAGCAGTACTTC CASSSGGGASYEQYF
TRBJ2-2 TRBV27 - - TGTGCCAGCAGCAGTGACAGGGAGGCCGGGGAGCTGTTTTTT CASSSDREAGELFF
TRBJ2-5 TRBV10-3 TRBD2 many TGTGCCACCCTAGCGGGAGAGACCCAGTACTTC CATLAGETQYF
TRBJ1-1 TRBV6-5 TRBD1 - TGTGCCAGCAGTTATGACAGGGTATCGAGCACTGAAGCTTTCTTT CASSYDRVSSTEAFF
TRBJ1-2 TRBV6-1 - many TGTGCCAGCAGTGATCGGGGGGTCGCGGTAGGCTACACCTTC CASSDRGVAVGYTF
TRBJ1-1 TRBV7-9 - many TGTGCCAGCAGCTTAACCCTACAGGGGAACACTGAAGCTTTCTTT CASSLTLQGNTEAFF
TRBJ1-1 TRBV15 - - TGTGCCACCAGCAGAGATCGGCGAACCGAGGGTTTCTTT CATSRDRRTEGFF
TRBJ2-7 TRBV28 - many TGTGCCAGCAGTTTTCGTCAGGCCTACGAGCAGTACTTC CASSFRQAYEQYF
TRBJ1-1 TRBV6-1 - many TGTGCCAGCAGGGAGGGGACAACGAACACTGAAGCTTTCTTT CASREGTTNTEAFF
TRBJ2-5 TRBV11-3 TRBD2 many TGTGCCAGCAGTCGTCGGACTAGCGGAAGGTACCAAGAGACCCAGTACTTC CASSRRTSGRYQETQYF
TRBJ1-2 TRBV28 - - TGTGCCAGCAGTTTAATGGGCCCCTATGGCTACACCTTC CASSLMGPYGYTF
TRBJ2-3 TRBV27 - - TGTGCCAGCAGTTTGGGCGGGACTTCAGATACGCAGTATTTT CASSLGGTSDTQYF
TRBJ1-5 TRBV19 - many TGTGCCAGTAGTATAGTACAGGGAAGCAATCAGCCCCAGCATTTT CASSIVQGSNQPQHF
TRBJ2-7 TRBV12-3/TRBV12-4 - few TGTGCCAGCAGTCCAGGCTTTATCTACGAGCAGTACTTC CASSPGFIYEQYF
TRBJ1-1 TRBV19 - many TGTGCCAGTCGCAGGGAAGATAGGACTGAAGCTTTCTTT CASRREDRTEAFF
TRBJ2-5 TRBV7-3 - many TGTGCCAGCAGCCCCGGAGGGGCCCTGGAGACCCAGTACTTC CASSPGGALETQYF
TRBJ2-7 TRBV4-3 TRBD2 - TGCGCCAGCAGCCAAGATAGGGAACTAGCGCCTTACGAGCAGTACTTC CASSQDRELAPYEQYF
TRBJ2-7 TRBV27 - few TGTGCCAGCAGTACCCTTTCCGGAGGCGCCTACTCCTACGAGCAGTACTTC CASSTLSGGAYSYEQYF
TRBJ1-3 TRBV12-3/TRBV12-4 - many TGTGCCAGCAGTCCCCGGGCCTTAGGAAACACCATATATTTT CASSPRALGNTIYF
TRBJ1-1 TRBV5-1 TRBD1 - TGCGCCAGCAGCCGACAGGGAGTGAACACTGAAACTTTCTTT CASSRQGVNTETFF
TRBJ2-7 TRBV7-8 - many TGTGCCAGCAGCGAATACAAAGGGAGCTCCTACGAGCAGTACTTC CASSEYKGSSYEQYF
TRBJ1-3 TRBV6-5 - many TGTGCCAGCAGTTACGGAAACACCATATATTTT CASSYGNTIYF
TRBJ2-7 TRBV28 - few TGTGCCAGCACCTCTACCAGGGTCTCCTACGAGCAGTACTTC CASTSTRVSYEQYF
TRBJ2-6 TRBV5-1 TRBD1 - TGCGCCAGCGACGGACAGGAGAGCTCTGGGGCCAACGTCCTGACTTTC CASDGQESSGANVLTF
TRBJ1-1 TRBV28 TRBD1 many TGTGCCAGCAGTCCATGGGACAGGGGGAACACTGAAGCTTTCTTT CASSPWDRGNTEAFF
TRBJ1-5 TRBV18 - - TGTGCCAGCTCAAAAGGACAGAATCAGCCCCAGCATTTT CASSKGQNQPQHF
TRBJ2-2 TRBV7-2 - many TGTGCCAGCAGCTTAGCGACGGGTACCGGGGAGCTGTTTTTT CASSLATGTGELFF
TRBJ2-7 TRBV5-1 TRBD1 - TGCGCCAGCAGCTTCCAGGGGGCCGACGAGCAGTACTTC CASSFQGADEQYF
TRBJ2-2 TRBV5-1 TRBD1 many TGCGCCAGCAGCCCGGGACAGGTGAACACCGGGGAGCTGTTTTTT CASSPGQVNTGELFF
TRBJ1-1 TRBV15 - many TGTGCCACCAGCAGAGATCGGGGGAGTTGGGCTGAAGCTTTCTTT CATSRDRGSWAEAFF
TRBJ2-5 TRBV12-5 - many TGTGCTAGTGGTTTGGCCACAGGGTTTGTGACCCAGTACTTC CASGLATGFVTQYF
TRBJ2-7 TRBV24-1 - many TGTGCCACCAGTGACTCGAGGGAGGACAACTCCTACGAGCAGTACTTC CATSDSREDNSYEQYF
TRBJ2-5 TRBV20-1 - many TGCAGTGCTGGGACGTCGAAAGAGACCCAGTACTTC CSAGTSKETQYF
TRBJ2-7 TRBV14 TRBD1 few TGTGCCAGCAGCCAAGGAGCTTGGGACAGGGGAGGAGAGCAGTACTTC CASSQGAWDRGGEQYF